The text below deals with one T cell receptor (beta chain). None of the patients had undergone any treatment ahead of thyroid surgery. This specimen comes from a study of metastatic and nonmetastatic thyroid tumors. Study-level information: Malignant thyroid and benign thyroid patients provided blood and tumor or nodule tissue whose repertoires were compared.

TCRdb reanalyzed the PCR reads via MiXCR. The sample records about 93,000 clones, 10% to 15% being singletons. V was clipped by 5 bases and J by 1 base; unmatched bases: 5. This CDR3 comprises 15 residues. Germline-derived CDR1 and CDR2 are SGHVS and FQNEAQ. This receptor was identified in a female donor with papillary thyroid cancer or a benign thyroid nodule (not recorded which). Some clones in this sample may be carry-over from other donors' samples. V usage is TRBV7-8 and J usage is TRBJ2-7, with 10 bases aligning to TRBD2. Sequencing was performed on blood. The CDR3 region is CASSPRTSGSYEQYF. The CDR3 DNA reads as TGTGCCAGCAGCCCCAGGACTAGCGGATCCTACGAGCAGTACTTC.